Listed here is a single T cell receptor (beta chain). Germline lookup yields CDR1 SNHLY and CDR2 FYNNEI. The CDR3 extends over 13 amino acids. Trimming stripped 4 bases from V and 2 bases from J, with 8 bases between. Extracted from the samples, RNA was reverse transcribed into cDNA to serve as the sequencing template. Sequencing used immunoSEQ multiplex PCR; TCRdb keeps in-frame clones, though not all of them. The data contain 100,000 to 150,000 clones, roughly 58% of them singletons. The data belong to a study of CD8+ T cells in alopecia areata. The gene calls are TRBV2 and TRBJ1-2; D remains unclear. This receptor was identified in a human donor with alopecia areata. Specimen: CD4+ T cells sorted from blood, collected at week 0. The CDR3: CASSGFGNYGYTF. In DNA, the CDR3 is TGTGCCAGCAGTGGGTTCGGGAACTATGGCTACACCTTC.